The next 19 T cell receptor beta chains were all read from a single sample in a study of blood T cell repertoires in COVID-19. Assay: immunoSEQ multiplex PCR; the TCRdb copy retains only in-frame clones and omits some. This sample has 95,000 to 120,000 clones, with 85% found just once. Sequencing was performed on peripheral blood. The receptors were sampled from a human donor in a cohort sampled during active COVID-19.

The rearrangement links TRBV28 to TRBJ1-1; 7 bases line up with TRBD1. The V gene's germline CDR1 is MDHEN and CDR2 SYDVKM. This CDR3 comprises 16 residues. J lost 1 base, V lost 4 bases, and 9 bases had no gene match. The CDR3 here is CASSWDSSLRNTEAFF. For the CDR3, the DNA is TGTGCCAGCAGTTGGGACAGCTCTCTGAGGAACACTGAAGCTTTCTTT.

The table lists this clone with a few counts. The chain has TRBV6-6 and TRBJ1-1; 7 nucleotides align to TRBD1. Germline values: CDR1 MNHNY, CDR2 SVGAGI (reference sequence). J gave up 6 bases and V 0 bases, and 7 bases lay outside the gene matches. This CDR3 is built from 15 residues. CDR3 residues: CASSYSTGRKAEAFF. The DNA for the CDR3 is TGTGCCAGCAGTTACTCGACAGGGCGAAAGGCTGAAGCTTTCTTT.

V and J are TRBV6-2 or TRBV6-3 and TRBJ1-4, with 9 bases lining up with TRBD1. This CDR3 region has 16 residues. Per the germline V gene, CDR1 is MNHEY and CDR2 is SVGEGT. V dropped 5 bases and J dropped 0; count of bases not matched to a gene: 4. The DNA of the CDR3 is TGTGCCAGCAGTGTGGGACAGGGTTCAACTAATGAAAAACTGTTTTTT. This codes for CASSVGQGSTNEKLFF.

This sequence joins TRBV28 and TRBJ1-1, with a possible D match to TRBD1 (5 bases). The CDR3 sequence is 14 residues long. The germline gives CDR1 MDHEN, CDR2 SYDVKM. The V end lost 6 bases, the J end lost 7 bases, and 18 bases lay between the germline ends. CDR3 protein: CASRPRTTRGEAFF. In DNA, the CDR3 is TGTGCCAGCAGACCCAGGACCACAAGGGGTGAAGCTTTCTTT.

V is TRBV24-1 and J is TRBJ2-1, with TRBD1 matching over 7 bases. Trimming took 7 bases from V and 5 from J; bases not matched to a gene: 10. Germline CDR1 and CDR2: KGHDR and SFDVKD. The CDR3 covers 15 residues. CDR3 bases: TGTGCCACCAGCACCGGACAGGTGGAGGACAATGAGCAGTTCTTC. This sequence encodes CATSTGQVEDNEQFF.

The chain links TRBV19 to TRBJ2-7; 7 bases line up with TRBD1. The CDR3 covers 15 residues. Germline assignment: CDR1 LNHDA and CDR2 SQIVND (reference sequence). V was clipped by 5 bases and J by 1 base; unmatched bases: 8. The CDR3 here is CASSVAGTASYEQYF. CDR3 nucleotide sequence: TGTGCCAGTAGTGTCGCCGGGACAGCATCCTACGAGCAGTACTTC.

This chain joins TRBV6-2 or TRBV6-3 and TRBJ2-7; 7 bases agree with TRBD1. V was clipped by 0 bases and J by 2 bases; unmatched bases: 4. CDR1 is MNHEY, CDR2 SVGEGT, per germline. The CDR3 covers 15 residues. The CDR3 sequence: CASSYSTGQAYEQYF. For the CDR3, the DNA is TGTGCCAGCAGTTACTCGACCGGACAGGCCTACGAGCAGTACTTC.

This chain uses TRBV3-1 (or the pseudogene TRBV3-2) with TRBJ1-1, with D hard to call. With 1 base removed from V and 5 bases from J, the gap between germline ends came to 8 bases. Germline V lookup: CDR1 LGHDT, CDR2 YNNKEL (reference sequence). The CDR3 loop spans 13 amino acids. DNA for the CDR3: TGTGCCAGCAGCCAAGTTACAGAGACTGAAGCTTTCTTT. As protein: CASSQVTETEAFF.

The table lists this clone with a count of one. This chain uses TRBV7-2 with TRBJ1-2; D perhaps matches TRBD1 (5 bases). Germline V gives CDR1 SGHTA, CDR2 FQGNSA. Trimming took off 1 base at V and 0 bases at J, with 6 bases between the two ends. The CDR3 contains 14 residues. CDR3 region: CASSLGQPNYGYTF. CDR3 nucleotides: TGTGCCAGCAGCTTAGGACAGCCTAACTATGGCTACACCTTC.

The chain has TRBV7-2 and TRBJ1-1, with D hard to call. Per the germline V gene, CDR1 is SGHTA and CDR2 is FQGNSA. Trimming left V 1 base short and J 0 bases short, with 9 bases between. The length of the CDR3 is 15 residues. CDR3 sequence reads: CASSLGAQVNTEAFF. The CDR3 DNA reads TGTGCCAGCAGCTTAGGGGCTCAGGTGAACACTGAAGCTTTCTTT.

V gene TRBV28 combines with J gene TRBJ1-2; possibly TRBD1 for D (6 bases). This CDR3 has 11 amino acids. Germline CDR1 reads MDHEN; CDR2 reads SYDVKM. V was pared by 4 bases and J by 8 bases, with 8 bases between. CDR3 DNA: TGTGCCAGCAGTTCAGGGGCCGGCTACACCTTC. Translated: CASSSGAGYTF.

V and J are TRBV12-3 or TRBV12-4 and TRBJ2-3, with TRBD2 as a possible D gene (6 bases). The germline V and J ends were trimmed by 6 bases and 6 bases, with 13 bases remaining between them. The CDR3 totals 13 residues. CDR3 bases: TGTGCCAGCAGAAGGGACTGGGCGGATACGCAGTATTTT. This encodes CASRRDWADTQYF.

V and J are TRBV7-9 and TRBJ1-5; no definite D call. CDR1 and CDR2 from the germline V gene are SEHNR and FQNEAQ (reference sequence). The CDR3 has 14 amino acids. The V end was cut by 5 bases, the J end by 1 base, with 9 bases between. The CDR3 region has the DNA TGTGCCAGCAGCCCAAGCGGGAGCAATCAGCCCCAGCATTTT. As protein: CASSPSGSNQPQHF.

CDR3 in amino acids: CASSVGLAGSPANTGELFF. The CDR3 DNA reads TGTGCCAGCAGCGTAGGCCTTGCAGGTTCACCGGCGAACACCGGGGAGCTGTTTTTT. V gene TRBV9 combines with J gene TRBJ2-2; D remains ambiguous. The CDR3 sequence is 19 residues long. Germline V gene data show CDR1 as SGDLS and CDR2 as YYNGEE. Between the trimmed V and J ends, which lost 0 bases and 0 bases, there was a span of 18 bases. Full variable domain (outside the CDR3, taken from reference TRBV9 and TRBJ2-2): DSGVTQTPKHLITATGQRVTLRCSPRSGDLSVYWYQQSLDQGLQFLIQYYNGEERAKGNILERFSAQQFPDLHSELNLSSLELGDSALYFCASSVGLAGSPANTGELFFGEGSRLTVL.

This rearrangement joins TRBV2 to TRBJ1-5, with unresolved D. The V end lost 7 bases, the J end lost 4 bases, and 11 bases lay between the germline ends. The CDR3 runs 13 residues. Germline V gene data show CDR1 as SNHLY and CDR2 as FYNNEI. DNA of the CDR3: TGTGCCAGCAATACCCGGGAGAATCAGCCCCAGCATTTT. This codes for CASNTRENQPQHF.

The CDR3 nucleotides are TGTGCCACAGGACTAGCGGGGGGTAATACGCAGTATTTT. Its translation is CATGLAGGNTQYF. This chain links TRBV19 with TRBJ2-3; 14 nucleotides match TRBD2. This CDR3 is 13 amino acids long. Germline loops: CDR1 LNHDA, CDR2 SQIVND (reference sequence). V was clipped by 10 bases and J by 7 bases; unmatched bases: 4.

The genes are TRBV3-1 (or the pseudogene TRBV3-2) and TRBJ2-1; TRBD2 matches at 14 bases. CDR3 length: 17 residues. Unmatched junction bases numbered 6, after V lost 4 bases and J lost 4 bases. Germline V gives CDR1 LGHDT, CDR2 YNNKEL (reference sequence). The CDR3 region has the DNA TGTGCCAGCAGCCTTTACGGGACTAGCGGGGGTTACAATGAGCAGTTCTTC. Protein: CASSLYGTSGGYNEQFF.

CDR3 region: CASSEASTDSHGYTF. The CDR3 DNA sequence: TGTGCCAGCAGTGAAGCCTCGACAGATTCCCATGGCTACACCTTC. This sequence joins TRBV6-1 and TRBJ1-2; possible D gene TRBD1, 5 bases. The CDR3 loop spans 15 amino acids. Trimming pared 0 bases from V and 6 bases from J, leaving 14 bases between. From germline, CDR1 is MNHNS and CDR2 SASEGT.

The CDR3 is CATSSVVRQFPDTQYF. The CDR3, as DNA: TGTGCCACCAGCTCGGTGGTCAGACAGTTCCCAGATACGCAGTATTTT. This chain links TRBV15 with TRBJ2-3; possibly TRBD1 for D (5 bases). V lost 5 bases and J 4 bases, leaving 19 bases between the germline ends. CDR3 size: 16 residues. CDR1 LNHNV and CDR2 YYDKDF come from the germline V gene (reference sequence).